The rows below give T cell receptor beta chains drawn from one sample of a study of cytomegalovirus exposure and HLA in healthy donors. Only in-frame clones appear in the TCRdb table, and some are missing; sequencing was by immunoSEQ multiplex PCR. The data show about 130,000 clones, 75% to 85% seen once. Sequenced: PBMCs. These receptors all stem from a young man in good health and CMV-seropositive. Each CDR3 is given with its conserved first and last residue. The order of the fields is D gene, J gene, clone size, V gene, CDR3 DNA, CDR3 protein. A D gene is named only where the DNA matches it firmly. Clone size is stated in some rows and not others, as once, few, many or a class when expanded.

>NA|TRBJ2-7|NA|TRBV11-1
TGTGCCAGCAGCACTACTAGGAACGAGCAGTACTTC
CASSTTRNEQYF
>NA|TRBJ1-1|NA|TRBV18
TGTGCCAGCTCACCTAGCTATGAGGGGAACACTGAAGCTTTCTTT
CASSPSYEGNTEAFF
>NA|TRBJ2-1|once|TRBV6-5
TGTGCCAGCAGTTGGAAAGGGACAAGCAATGAGCAGTTCTTC
CASSWKGTSNEQFF
>TRBD1|TRBJ1-2|NA|TRBV9
TGTGCCAGCAGCGTAGCGCGTCAGGGGGCTTCATATGGCTACACCTTC
CASSVARQGASYGYTF
>TRBD1|TRBJ1-3|NA|TRBV18
TGTGCCAGCTCACCCGCGACTGGGACAGGAACCACCATATATTTT
CASSPATGTGTTIYF
>TRBD2|TRBJ2-7|few|TRBV5-6
TGTGCCAGCAGCACAAGCGGGGGCGACTACGAGCAGTACTTC
CASSTSGGDYEQYF
>TRBD1|TRBJ2-1|NA|TRBV4-1
TGCGCCAGCAGCCAACCGGGACAGGGCAGCTACAATGAGCAGTTCTTC
CASSQPGQGSYNEQFF
>NA|TRBJ1-1|NA|TRBV7-9
TGTGCCAGCAGCCAGACAGGTCCCGGGACTGAAGCTTTCTTT
CASSQTGPGTEAFF
>TRBD1|TRBJ1-1|NA|TRBV28
TGTGCCAGCAGTTTACAGCCCAGGGGGCGTACTGAAGCTTTCTTT
CASSLQPRGRTEAFF
>NA|TRBJ2-6|NA|TRBV6-5
TGTGCCAGCTGGGGGGATGGGGCCAACGTCCTGACTTTC
CASWGDGANVLTF
>TRBD1|TRBJ2-7|NA|TRBV7-9
TGTGCCAGCAGCCCGTGGACAGGACTCTACGAGCAGTACTTC
CASSPWTGLYEQYF
>NA|TRBJ2-3|NA|TRBV19
TGTGCCAGTAGTATAGTCGGGGTCACTAGCACAGATACGCAGTATTTT
CASSIVGVTSTDTQYF